These 31 T cell receptor beta chains came from one sample sequenced in a study of T cell responses to AZD1222 COVID-19 vaccine. Here immunoSEQ multiplex PCR was the method, and the copy in TCRdb shows in-frame clones only, minus some. The table includes under 150,000 clones, more than 85% detected once. The specimen comprised peripheral blood, sampled on day 0 of AZD1222 vaccination. The receptors originated from an adult in good health.

The chain carries TRBV18 and TRBJ2-2; D remains unclear. The CDR3 loop spans 13 amino acids. Trimming left V 2 bases short and J 7 bases short, with 8 bases between. Germline V gene data show CDR1 as KGHSH and CDR2 as LQKENI. The CDR3 is CASSPGPGGELFF. In DNA, the CDR3 is TGTGCCAGCTCACCAGGCCCCGGCGGGGAGCTGTTTTTT.

This clone appeared a few times. The chain carries TRBV7-2 and TRBJ2-2; 9 bases fit TRBD1. V shed 2 bases and J 4 bases; nucleotides not matched to a gene: 2. CDR1 and CDR2 from the germline V gene are SGHTA and FQGNSA. The CDR3 has 15 residues. The CDR3 bases are TGTGCCAGCAGCTTAAGGGACAGGGTCACCGGGGAGCTGTTTTTT. It is translated as CASSLRDRVTGELFF. Based on the CDR3 plus reference TRBV7-2 and TRBJ2-2, the full variable domain is GAGVSQSPSNKVTEKGKDVELRCDPISGHTALYWYRQSLGQGLEFLIYFQGNSAPDKSGLPSDRFSAERTGGSVSTLTIQRTQQEDSAVYLCASSLRDRVTGELFFGEGSRLTVL.

In nucleotides, the CDR3 is TGTGCCAGCAGTCCTCCCGGGACAGGTTTCTACGAGCAGTACTTC. Its protein product is CASSPPGTGFYEQYF. The genes are TRBV28 and TRBJ2-7; 8 bases agree with TRBD1. This CDR3 is 15 amino acids long. Germline loops: CDR1 MDHEN, CDR2 SYDVKM. V dropped 5 bases and J dropped 3; count of bases not matched to a gene: 9.

V usage is TRBV28 and J usage is TRBJ1-2; TRBD1 might be the D (5 bases). The CDR3 is made up of 14 amino acids. Trimming shortened V by 4 bases and J by 7 bases, and 16 bases separated the two germline ends. Germline V gene sequence: CDR1 MDHEN, CDR2 SYDVKM. The DNA for the CDR3 is TGTGCCAGCAGTTCCCCTGGCGGGGACTTTGGCTACACCTTC. Encoded protein: CASSSPGGDFGYTF.

In DNA, the CDR3 is TGTGCCAGTAGTATAGCAGGGAACAATGGCTACACCTTC. Translated, it gives CASSIAGNNGYTF. The V gene is TRBV19, the J gene TRBJ1-2; a weak D match, TRBD1 (5 bases). The V and J ends lost 1 base and 6 bases respectively, with 9 bases between them. Germline CDR1 and CDR2: LNHDA and SQIVND (reference sequence). The length of the CDR3 is 13 residues. The full variable domain, completed using reference TRBV19 and TRBJ1-2, is DGGITQSPKYLFRKEGQNVTLSCEQNLNHDAMYWYRQDPGQGLRLIYYSQIVNDFQKGDIAEGYSVSREKKESFPLTVTSAQKNPTAFYLCASSIAGNNGYTFGSGTRLTVV.

This clone was counted once. The J gene is TRBJ2-5, the V gene TRBV6-5; D uncertain. Between the trimmed V and J ends, which lost 0 bases and 2 bases, there was a span of 7 bases. This CDR3 has 14 residues. Per the germline V gene, CDR1 is MNHEY and CDR2 is SVGAGI. Here the CDR3 reads CASSYSISQETQYF. CDR3 sequence (DNA): TGTGCCAGCAGTTACTCGATATCGCAAGAGACCCAGTACTTC.

The V and J genes are TRBV7-9 and TRBJ2-5, with 9 bases fitting TRBD1. Losses at the gene ends were 7 bases for V and 2 bases for J; bases not matched to a gene: 8. The CDR3 loop spans 15 amino acids. Germline assignment: CDR1 SEHNR and CDR2 FQNEAQ (reference sequence). The CDR3 loop reads CASTDRDRAQETQYF. The CDR3 DNA reads TGTGCCAGCACCGACCGGGACAGGGCTCAAGAGACCCAGTACTTC.

The V call is TRBV5-6, the J call TRBJ2-1; 7 bases map to TRBD2. The J segment lost 2 bases and the V segment lost 6 bases, leaving 8 bases of the junction unmatched. CDR1 and CDR2 from the germline V gene are SGHDT and YYEEEE. This CDR3 has 15 residues. CDR3 loop: CASTTTSDPYNEQFF. CDR3 DNA: TGTGCCAGCACCACAACTAGCGACCCCTACAATGAGCAGTTCTTC. Together with reference TRBV5-6 and TRBJ2-1, the CDR3 gives the full variable domain: DAGVTQSPTHLIKTRGQQVTLRCSPKSGHDTVSWYQQALGQGPQFIFQYYEEEERQRGNFPDRFSGHQFPNYSSELNVNALLLGDSALYLCASTTTSDPYNEQFFGPGTRLTVL.

The chain links TRBV27 to TRBJ2-1, with a weak D call TRBD1 (5 bases). The CDR3 runs to 15 residues. V lost 2 bases, J lost 7 bases, and 15 bases lay in between. Germline V gene data show CDR1 as MNHEY and CDR2 as SMNVEV (reference sequence). This CDR3 reads CASSLGAWGRNEQFF. The DNA for the CDR3 is TGTGCCAGCAGTTTAGGTGCTTGGGGCAGGAATGAGCAGTTCTTC.

The sample holds one count of this clone. This rearrangement joins TRBV6-5 to TRBJ2-2; D remains unclear. This CDR3 region has 14 residues. Germline-derived CDR1 and CDR2 are MNHEY and SVGAGI. The V end was cut by 11 bases, the J end by 0 bases, with 13 bases between. In nucleotides, the CDR3 is TGTGCCTCCGTTCGGGCCCCGAACACCGGGGAGCTGTTTTTT. As protein: CASVRAPNTGELFF.

In its sample, this clone ranks as medium-sized. The chain is built from TRBV25-1 and TRBJ2-7, with a weak D call TRBD1 (6 bases). Deletions cut 10 bases from V and 0 bases from J, with 13 bases between. Germline-derived CDR1 and CDR2 are MGHDK and SYGVNS. The CDR3 totals 13 residues. CDR3 in amino acids: CATERQASYEQYF. As DNA, the CDR3 is TGTGCCACCGAGCGACAGGCCTCCTACGAGCAGTACTTC.

This clone is a singleton in its sample. The V call is TRBV30, the J call TRBJ2-7; D not certain. From germline, CDR1 is GTSNPN and CDR2 SVGIG (reference sequence). CDR3 size: 12 residues. V shed 0 bases and J shed 3 bases, with 6 bases lying between them. The CDR3 sequence: CAWSVRGYEQYF. The CDR3 region has the DNA TGTGCCTGGAGTGTACGTGGCTACGAGCAGTACTTC.

This clone was seen more than once but under ten times. J is TRBJ2-7 and V is TRBV5-1; 7 bases line up with TRBD1. V gave up 2 bases and J gave up 9 bases; unmatched junction bases: 8. CDR1 and CDR2 (germline): SGHRS, YFSETQ. The CDR3 has 13 residues. CDR3 nucleotides: TGCGCCAGCAGCTTTGGACAGGCCCAGGGGCAGTACTTC. This encodes CASSFGQAQGQYF.

The rearrangement joins TRBV30 to TRBJ2-2; 9 bases are a match to TRBD1. Unmatched junction bases numbered 8, after V lost 5 bases and J lost 4 bases. Germline-derived CDR1 and CDR2 are GTSNPN and SVGIG (reference sequence). The CDR3 totals 15 residues. CDR3 sequence: CAWSKGQGGTGELFF. CDR3 nucleotide sequence: TGTGCCTGGTCAAAGGGACAGGGAGGCACCGGGGAGCTGTTTTTT. Supplemented by reference TRBV30 and TRBJ2-2, the full variable domain reads SQTIHQWPATLVQPVGSPLSLECTVEGTSNPNLYWYRQAAGRGLQLLFYSVGIGQISSEVPQNLSASRPQDRQFILSSKKLLLSDSGFYLCAWSKGQGGTGELFFGEGSRLTVL.

The CDR3 is CALPSSGSNWELFF. CDR3 DNA: TGTGCCTTACCCTCTAGCGGGAGTAACTGGGAGCTGTTTTTT. The J gene is TRBJ2-2, the V gene TRBV30, with TRBD2 matching over 10 bases. In germline, CDR1 is GTSNPN, CDR2 SVGIG (reference sequence). The junction had 11 bases not matched to a gene; V was cut back by 7 bases and J by 9 bases. This CDR3 is built from 14 residues.

V usage is TRBV9 and J usage is TRBJ2-7; 8 bases fit TRBD2. Trimming removed 4 bases from V and 3 bases from J; junction bases left unmatched: 9. The CDR3 runs to 15 residues. The germline CDR1 and CDR2 sequences are SGDLS and YYNGEE. This CDR3 reads CASSPGGSRGYEQYF. CDR3 in DNA: TGTGCCAGCAGCCCGGGGGGGAGCCGGGGCTACGAGCAGTACTTC. Combining the CDR3 with reference TRBV9 and TRBJ2-7 gives the whole variable domain DSGVTQTPKHLITATGQRVTLRCSPRSGDLSVYWYQQSLDQGLQFLIQYYNGEERAKGNILERFSAQQFPDLHSELNLSSLELGDSALYFCASSPGGSRGYEQYFGPGTRLTVT.

The chain has TRBV4-1 and TRBJ2-1, with TRBD2 as a possible D gene (6 bases). The CDR3 has 14 amino acids. Germline CDR1 MGHRA, CDR2 YSYEKL. Trimming left V 4 bases short and J 4 bases short, with 11 bases between. As DNA, the CDR3 is TGCGCCAGCAGCCGTACCGGGACTTACAATGAGCAGTTCTTC. It yields the protein CASSRTGTYNEQFF.

V is TRBV6-4 and J is TRBJ2-7; 9 bases agree with TRBD1. This CDR3 has 11 amino acids. CDR1 is MRHNA and CDR2 is SNTAGT in the germline V gene. Trimming took 9 bases from V and 4 from J; bases not matched to a gene: 1. CDR3 region: CARQGAYEQYF. The CDR3 nucleotides are TGTGCCAGACAGGGGGCGTACGAGCAGTACTTC.

V gene TRBV12-2 combines with J gene TRBJ1-6; the D segment call TRBD1 is taken from the table without a DNA check. TRBV12-2 is a listed pseudogene. The CDR3 totals 16 residues. This CDR3 is CASRFPRTGTNSPLHF. The CDR3 DNA follows: TGTGCAAGTCGCTTCCCCAGGACAGGGACTAATTCACCCCTCCACTTT.

The chain joins TRBV28 to TRBJ1-1; D is uncertain. V dropped 2 bases and J dropped 1 base, with 26 bases sitting between them. This CDR3 has 20 residues. The germline gives CDR1 MDHEN, CDR2 SYDVKM. The CDR3 region has the DNA TGTGCCAGCAGTTTAGGCTTGTGGGCACGGGCTCCACAACAGAACACTGAAGCTTTCTTT. Translating gives CASSLGLWARAPQQNTEAFF.

The V call is TRBV2, the J call TRBJ1-2; no clear D gene. The V gene lost 6 bases and the J gene lost 8 bases, with 10 bases spanning the gap. The CDR3 length is 11 residues. Germline CDR1 reads SNHLY; CDR2 reads FYNNEI. CDR3 coding DNA: TGTGCCAGCAGCCCCATTGGCGGCTACACCTTC. This encodes CASSPIGGYTF.

This chain links TRBV4-1 with TRBJ2-7, with 9 nucleotides matching TRBD1. CDR3 length: 14 residues. Germline lookup yields CDR1 MGHRA and CDR2 YSYEKL. Trimming at V came to 1 base and at J to 4 bases, leaving 2 bases not matched to a gene. CDR3 in DNA: TGCGCCAGCAGCCAAGTGGACAGGGGATACGAGCAGTACTTC. Protein: CASSQVDRGYEQYF.

The chain is built from TRBV6-2 or TRBV6-3 and TRBJ2-5; 9 positions match TRBD2. This CDR3 comprises 17 residues. V was clipped by 4 bases and J by 5 bases; unmatched bases: 14. Germline-derived CDR1 and CDR2 are MNHEY and SVGEGT. The CDR3 here is CASSSIIAGATGETQYF. The CDR3 DNA sequence: TGTGCCAGCAGTTCGATCATAGCGGGAGCCACCGGGGAGACCCAGTACTTC.

The rearrangement joins TRBV5-4 to TRBJ2-3; D is uncertain. The CDR3 spans 15 residues. In germline, CDR1 is SGHNT, CDR2 YYREEE (reference sequence). V lost 5 bases and J 4 bases, leaving 17 bases between the germline ends. CDR3 residues: CASRDGPNVADTQYF. The CDR3 coding sequence is TGTGCCAGCAGAGACGGGCCTAATGTGGCAGATACGCAGTATTTT.

This clone was seen once. The V and J genes are TRBV20-1 and TRBJ1-1; D remains unclear. Trimming cost V 3 bases and J 4 bases, with 18 bases left between them. This CDR3 region has 15 residues. Germline V lookup: CDR1 DFQATT, CDR2 SNEGSKA (reference sequence). CDR3 sequence (DNA): TGCAGTGCTAGTTGGATAACTTCTTCTGCCACTGAAGCTTTCTTT. Translating it yields CSASWITSSATEAFF.

The V and J genes are TRBV30 and TRBJ1-1; D might be TRBD1 (5 bases). Germline V lookup: CDR1 GTSNPN, CDR2 SVGIG (reference sequence). V was cut by 0 bases and J by 5 bases, with 19 bases left in between. The length of the CDR3 is 16 residues. The CDR3 protein is CAWSVNSVMGETEAFF. Written as DNA, the CDR3 is TGTGCCTGGAGTGTAAATTCGGTGATGGGGGAAACTGAAGCTTTCTTT.

This chain connects TRBV19 to TRBJ2-7, with a possible D match to TRBD2 (7 bases). Per germline, CDR1 LNHDA and CDR2 SQIVND (reference sequence). Trimming took off 3 bases at V and 3 bases at J, with 12 bases between the two ends. This CDR3 region has 14 residues. This CDR3 is CASSIIGGDYEQYF. The DNA for the CDR3 is TGTGCCAGTAGTATTATAGGGGGGGACTACGAGCAGTACTTC. The full variable domain, in which reference TRBV19 and TRBJ2-7 provide the parts outside the CDR3, is DGGITQSPKYLFRKEGQNVTLSCEQNLNHDAMYWYRQDPGQGLRLIYYSQIVNDFQKGDIAEGYSVSREKKESFPLTVTSAQKNPTAFYLCASSIIGGDYEQYFGPGTRLTVT.

V is TRBV6-5 and J is TRBJ2-7; perhaps D is TRBD1 or TRBD2 (5 bases each). Trimming removed 5 bases from V and 6 bases from J, with 20 bases in between. This CDR3 contains 15 residues. The V gene's germline CDR1 is MNHEY and CDR2 SVGAGI. The CDR3 sequence is CASSPRDPDIREQYF. The CDR3 region has the DNA TGTGCCAGCAGTCCCCGGGACCCGGACATACGCGAGCAGTACTTC.

The rearrangement links TRBV29-1 to TRBJ2-5, with unresolved D. Germline loops: CDR1 SQVTM, CDR2 ANQGSEA. V was trimmed by 2 bases and J by 2 bases, leaving 9 bases between them. This CDR3 region has 13 residues. As DNA, the CDR3 is TGCAGCGTTGAAAACCCACCACAAGAGACCCAGTACTTC. Its translation is CSVENPPQETQYF. The full variable domain, with the rest looked up from reference TRBV29-1 and TRBJ2-5, is SAVISQKPSRDICQRGTSLTIQCQVDSQVTMMFWYRQQPGQSLTLIATANQGSEATYESGFVIDKFPISRPNLTFSTLTVSNMSPEDSSIYLCSVENPPQETQYFGPGTRLLVL.

CDR3 coding DNA: TGTGCCAGCAGCTTGTCTAGCGGGATGGAGACCCAGTACTTC. Protein sequence: CASSLSSGMETQYF. The V gene is TRBV5-4, the J gene TRBJ2-5; TRBD2 matches 9 bases. This CDR3 is built from 14 residues. V shed 1 base, J shed 5 bases, and the junction held 3 bases outside the gene matches. Germline CDR1 SGHNT, CDR2 YYREEE (reference sequence).

The rearrangement links TRBV6-1 to TRBJ1-1; 7 bases are shared with TRBD1. In germline, CDR1 is MNHNS, CDR2 SASEGT. This CDR3 spans 18 amino acids. Trimming at V came to 4 bases and at J to 1 base, leaving 15 bases not matched to a gene. The CDR3 region has the DNA TGTGCCAGCAGTGGAGCAGGGGGGGCAGTCATCAAGAACACTGAAGCTTTCTTT. As protein: CASSGAGGAVIKNTEAFF.